The clone carrying this T cell receptor (beta chain) occurred a few times. Its antigen remains unknown. Sequencing was performed with immunoSEQ multiplex PCR; in TCRdb, only in-frame clones are kept and a portion is missing. The table has thousands of clones, 35% to 40% seen once. This sample was taken from a study of T cells in localized non-small cell lung cancer. Study findings and constraints: In uninvolved adjacent lung, T cell clonality reached its highest value, exceeding tumor. There was an association of higher blood T cell density with longer overall survival. Since sequencing was restricted to only one region of the tumor, intratumor heterogeneity remains a possibility. A median of approximately 60 of the top 100 tumor clones appeared in adjacent lung, which was paired and uninvolved.

Sequenced material: lung tumor tissue, taken before any cancer treatment. The clonotype originates from a male donor aged 60 or over with stage I squamous cell lung carcinoma.

The CDR3 loop is CASSGTGGGYSNQPQHF. In DNA, the CDR3 is TGTGCCAGCAGTGGGACAGGGGGCGGGTATAGCAATCAGCCCCAGCATTTT. The rearrangement joins TRBV2 to TRBJ1-5; 11 bases align to TRBD1. The V gene end was trimmed by 4 bases and the J gene end by 0 bases; junction bases not matched to a gene: 5. Germline CDR1 and CDR2: SNHLY and FYNNEI. The CDR3 consists of 17 residues. Drawing the rest from reference TRBV2 and TRBJ1-5, the complete variable domain is EPEVTQTPSHQVTQMGQEVILRCVPISNHLYFYWYRQILGQKVEFLVSFYNNEISEKSEIFDDQFSVERPDGSNFTLKIRSTKLEDSAMYFCASSGTGGGYSNQPQHFGDGTRLSIL.